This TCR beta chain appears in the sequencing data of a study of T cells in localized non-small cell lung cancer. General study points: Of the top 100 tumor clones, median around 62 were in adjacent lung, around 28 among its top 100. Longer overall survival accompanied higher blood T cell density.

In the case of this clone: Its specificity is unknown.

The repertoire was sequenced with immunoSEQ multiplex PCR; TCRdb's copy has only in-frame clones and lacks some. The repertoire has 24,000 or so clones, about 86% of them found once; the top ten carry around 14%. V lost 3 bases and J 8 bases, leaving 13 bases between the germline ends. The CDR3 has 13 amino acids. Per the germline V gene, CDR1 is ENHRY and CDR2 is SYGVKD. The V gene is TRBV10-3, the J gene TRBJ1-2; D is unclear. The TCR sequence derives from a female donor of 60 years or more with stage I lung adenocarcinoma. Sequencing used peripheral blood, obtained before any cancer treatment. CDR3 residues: CAISDRQAGGYTF. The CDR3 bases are TGTGCCATCAGTGACCGTCAGGCGGGCGGCTACACCTTC.